This note documents a single T cell receptor (beta chain) sequence. Its target antigen remains unknown. No per-base quality is available; no much larger clone lies one base away. The record originates from a study of Ad26.COV2.S vaccination and SARS-CoV-2 variants (dated by TCRdb to the early 2020s). General notes on the study: Sequencing of the TCRbeta repertoire served to evaluate the specificity and breadth of SARS-CoV-2-reactive T cell receptors following Ad26.COV2.S vaccination. A total of approximately 30 samples were included in the TCR-sequenced set, comprising 19 Ad26.COV2.S vaccine recipients, 5 placebo recipients and 8 SARS-CoV-2 convalescent individuals.

V sheds 5 bases and J sheds 1 base, leaving 17 bases between their ends. The CDR1 and CDR2 encoded by the germline V gene (reference sequence) are LNHDA and SQIVND. From cysteine to phenylalanine, the CDR3 is 16 amino acids long. CDR3 DNA is the only sequence kept; it has 48 bases, read in frame from the first base. According to the study, the label for this sample's time point signals: individuals recovered from natural SARS-CoV-2 infection. TCRbeta CDR3 regions were sequenced with the immunoSEQ Assay. After extraction, genomic DNA underwent amplification by bias-controlled multiplex PCR, followed by high-throughput sequencing. The study's own analysis went as follows. Collapsing and filtering of sequences were performed to quantify the absolute abundance of each unique TCRbeta CDR3 region. T cell fraction was estimated by normalizing TCRbeta template counts to usable DNA, with usable DNA measured through amplification of reference genes found in all nucleated cells. Repertoire TCRs were annotated as SARS-CoV-2-specific when V gene, CDR3 amino acid sequence and J gene were exactly matched to a known reactive TCR set. The reference SARS-CoV-2 TCR set was derived from MIRA and filtered for enrichment in COVID-19-positive ImmuneCODE repertoires, a step that removed public or cross-reactive TCRs. Based on the MIRA antigens, annotated TCRs were further analysed at the level of specific ORF or position within ORF. Breadth was defined as the number of annotated unique rearrangements divided by the total number of unique productive rearrangements, and depth was defined as the summed frequency of the annotated unique rearrangements. Group comparisons of TCR breadth used two-sided Wilcoxon rank-sum tests. TCRdb's version of the immuneACCESS table is confined to in-frame rearrangements and falls short of the full clone set. An unresolved V gene accounts for under half of the shortfall where checked; the remainder is of unknown origin. V and J calls and clone size come straight from that table; D and trimming were deduced from the DNA. This sample comprises tens of thousands of clones, 65% to 90% of them detected only once. Approximately 44% of the sample is in the top ten clones.

Broader findings and caveats from the paper: Ad26.COV2.S recipients had higher spike-specific TCR breadth than placebo recipients (P = 0.0014). Vaccine and placebo recipients had similar non-spike TCR breadth, a finding consistent with the vaccine containing only spike. After vaccination, substantial breadth of spike-specific CD8+ and CD4+ T cell responses was reported. It was noted by the authors that total T cell responses may have been underestimated by the TCR breadth and depth analyses.

The sample was peripheral blood, taken after recovery from COVID-19. The clonotype was recovered from a human donor who had recovered from COVID-19. The chain employs TRBV19 and TRBJ1-2, with TRBD1 perhaps the D gene, on 6 matching bases. The CDR3 here reads CASSPRTALLNYGYTF. The sequence in DNA is TGTGCCAGTAGTCCCCGGACAGCCCTTCTTAACTATGGCTACACCTTC. With all but the CDR3 taken from the reference TRBV19 and TRBJ1-2 genes, the full variable domain is: DGGITQSPKYLFRKEGQNVTLSCEQNLNHDAMYWYRQDPGQGLRLIYYSQIVNDFQKGDIAEGYSVSREKKESFPLTVTSAQKNPTAFYLCASSPRTALLNYGYTFGSGTRLTVV.